This T cell receptor (beta chain) was found in a study of blood T cell repertoires in COVID-19. The V and J ends lost 3 bases and 2 bases respectively, with 8 bases between them. CDR3 length: 13 amino acids. From germline, CDR1 is KGHSH and CDR2 LQKENI. Method: immunoSEQ multiplex PCR; TCRdb's copy keeps in-frame clones and lacks some. Counted here are about 220,000 clones, around nine tenths occurring once; the ten biggest clones make up roughly 14%. The material sequenced was PBMCs or T cells enriched from blood (not recorded which). The genes are TRBV18 and TRBJ2-7, with D tentatively TRBD2 (5 bases). The TCR was taken from a woman aged 50 to 60 with acute COVID-19. The CDR3 DNA follows: TGTGCCAGCTCACCCGGGATTGCCTACGAGCAGTACTTC. This translates into CASSPGIAYEQYF.